Shown below are 20 T cell receptor beta chains from a single sample sequenced in a study of control samples from healthy donors and cancer patients. Only in-frame clones appear in the TCRdb table, and some are missing; sequencing was by immunoSEQ multiplex PCR. Of roughly 150,000 clones listed, around 88% are singletons. The sample taken for sequencing was blood. Receptor source: a man younger than 35 in good health.

This chain uses TRBV11-3 with TRBJ2-2, with 9 bases aligning to TRBD1. Looked up from germline, CDR1 is SGHNT and CDR2 is YENEEA. Trimming cost V 5 bases and J 6 bases; bases outside gene matches: 7. The CDR3 consists of 15 residues. The CDR3 coding sequence is TGTGCCAGCAGCCTCGCTAGACAGGGGGCCGGGGAGCTGTTTTTT. Protein: CASSLARQGAGELFF.

This chain links TRBV7-3 with TRBJ2-7, with 11 positions matching TRBD2. Per the germline V gene, CDR1 is SGHTA and CDR2 is FQGTGA. The CDR3 extends over 16 amino acids. Unmatched junction bases numbered 6, after V lost 1 base and J lost 4 bases. CDR3: CASSLRGGTSGYEQYF. CDR3 DNA: TGTGCCAGCAGCTTAAGAGGTGGGACTAGCGGATACGAGCAGTACTTC.

The rearrangement joins TRBV6-2 or TRBV6-3 to TRBJ1-1, with D perhaps TRBD1 (6 bases). The CDR3 is 14 amino acids. The germline gives CDR1 MNHEY, CDR2 SVGEGT. Trimming pared 4 bases from V and 3 bases from J, leaving 12 bases between. The CDR3, as DNA: TGTGCCAGCAGTTTGACAGGTGAGGACACTGAAGCTTTCTTT. Translated: CASSLTGEDTEAFF.

V gene TRBV5-4 combines with J gene TRBJ1-1; the D is unclear. V was cut by 0 bases and J by 8 bases, with 14 bases left in between. The CDR3 length is 14 residues. Germline V CDR1 and CDR2: SGHNT, YYREEE (reference sequence). CDR3 bases: TGTGCCAGCAGCTTGGCCCTGGGCGGCAGGGAAGCTTTCTTT. Encoded protein: CASSLALGGREAFF.

Only one count was recorded for this clone. The chain links TRBV30 to TRBJ2-7; TRBD1 aligns across 11 bases. Germline assignment: CDR1 GTSNPN and CDR2 SVGIG (reference sequence). The ends lost 4 bases at V and 6 bases at J; junction bases unmatched: 8. The CDR3 is 14 residues long. The CDR3 sequence is CAWTPGDRGFEQYF. The CDR3 DNA reads as TGTGCCTGGACCCCCGGGGACAGGGGGTTCGAGCAGTACTTC.

The CDR3 protein is CASSAVNEQFF. The CDR3 DNA is TGTGCCAGCAGCGCCGTCAATGAGCAGTTCTTC. V gene TRBV9 combines with J gene TRBJ2-1, with D uncertain. V was pared by 3 bases and J by 6 bases, with 4 bases between. This CDR3 is built from 11 residues. CDR1 SGDLS and CDR2 YYNGEE come from the germline V gene.

This clone was seen once. This chain connects TRBV9 to TRBJ2-7; 10 bases agree with TRBD1. Losses at the gene ends were 7 bases for V and 2 bases for J; bases not matched to a gene: 6. This CDR3 is 14 amino acids long. Germline CDR1 is SGDLS and CDR2 is YYNGEE. The CDR3, as DNA: TGTGCCAGCCCCCCGGGACAGGGGACCTACGAGCAGTACTTC. Its protein product is CASPPGQGTYEQYF.

CDR3 nucleotide sequence: TGTGCCAGCAGTTACGCGAGCCCCAAGTACTTC. Residues: CASSYASPKYF. This sequence joins TRBV6-6 and TRBJ2-7; D not certain. The V gene's germline CDR1 is MNHNY and CDR2 SVGAGI (reference sequence). The CDR3 contains 11 residues. Trimming took off 2 bases at V and 11 bases at J, with 10 bases between the two ends.

The V and J genes are TRBV5-4 and TRBJ1-1; TRBD1 matches 10 bases. The V segment lost 5 bases and the J segment 2 bases; nucleotides outside the gene matches: 12. The CDR3 totals 17 residues. Germline V gene sequence: CDR1 SGHNT, CDR2 YYREEE (reference sequence). CDR3 nucleotides: TGTGCCAGCAGTCCCGACAGGGGGCTTGTGTTTAACACTGAAGCTTTCTTT. Amino acids: CASSPDRGLVFNTEAFF.

The chain carries TRBV5-3 and TRBJ1-1, with no clear D. TRBV5-3 is recorded as an ORF, its role being uncertain. The CDR3 contains 15 residues. The V end lost 4 bases, the J end lost 1 base, and 14 bases lay between the germline ends. DNA of the CDR3: TGTGCCAGAAGCGTATCCGATCGGGGGAACACTGAAGCTTTCTTT. It is translated as CARSVSDRGNTEAFF.

V gene TRBV7-2 combines with J gene TRBJ2-4, with a tentative D call TRBD2 (5 bases). CDR3 length: 17 residues. The V end was cut by 1 base, the J end by 0 bases, with 13 bases between. Germline values: CDR1 SGHTA, CDR2 FQGNSA. Here the CDR3 DNA reads TGTGCCAGCAGCTTAGGACTACCCACACTAGCCAAAAACATTCAGTACTTC. It specifies CASSLGLPTLAKNIQYF.

The chain employs TRBV5-4 and TRBJ2-7, with 14 nucleotides matching TRBD2. V was clipped by 2 bases and J by 4 bases; unmatched bases: 2. The CDR3 runs 15 residues. From germline, CDR1 is SGHNT and CDR2 YYREEE (reference sequence). DNA of the CDR3: TGTGCCAGCAGCTTCGGGACTAGCGGGGGATACGAGCAGTACTTC. As protein: CASSFGTSGGYEQYF.

This chain links TRBV6-5 with TRBJ2-7; 10 nucleotides line up with TRBD2. CDR3 size: 16 residues. The trim removed 0 bases at V and 4 bases at J, leaving 6 bases unmatched. Germline CDR1 MNHEY, CDR2 SVGAGI. The CDR3 DNA is TGTGCCAGCAGTTACTCGGGTAGCGGGGGGATTTACGAGCAGTACTTC. It translates to CASSYSGSGGIYEQYF.

The gene calls are TRBV6-2 or TRBV6-3 and TRBJ2-3, with D uncertain. V lost 2 bases, J lost 0 bases, and 6 bases lay in between. Germline loops: CDR1 MNHEY, CDR2 SVGEGT. The CDR3 has 14 residues. CDR3 amino acids: CASSYLESTDTQYF. The CDR3 DNA reads as TGTGCCAGCAGTTACCTAGAGAGCACAGATACGCAGTATTTT.

This chain links TRBV7-2 with TRBJ1-2, with D unclear. CDR1 and CDR2 (germline): SGHTA, FQGNSA. V gave up 7 bases and J gave up 3 bases, with 18 bases separating them. The CDR3 sequence is 15 residues long. DNA of the CDR3: TGTGCCAGCACCCTAGCCCCCGGAGTTGACTATGGCTACACCTTC. This gives the protein CASTLAPGVDYGYTF.

The gene calls are TRBV27 and TRBJ1-1, with TRBD1 identical over 7 bases. The CDR3 is made up of 14 amino acids. V was pared by 5 bases and J by 3 bases, with 6 bases of the junction left unmatched. Looked up from germline, CDR1 is MNHEY and CDR2 is SMNVEV (reference sequence). The CDR3 bases are TGTGCCAGCAGTCTACAGGGGCGACACACTGAAGCTTTCTTT. This encodes CASSLQGRHTEAFF.

V and J are TRBV6-5 and TRBJ1-1; the D is unclear. CDR1 is MNHEY, CDR2 SVGAGI, per germline. The CDR3 has 13 residues. Trimming removed 0 bases from V and 8 bases from J, with 10 bases in between. The CDR3 protein is CASSYSSAAEAFF. The CDR3 nucleotides are TGTGCCAGCAGTTACTCGAGCGCTGCGGAAGCTTTCTTT.

The chain uses TRBV5-6 and TRBJ2-7; the D call may be TRBD1 or TRBD2 (5 bases each). The V gene lost 4 bases and the J gene lost 2 bases, with 10 bases spanning the gap. The CDR3 has 13 residues. Germline V gives CDR1 SGHDT, CDR2 YYEEEE. CDR3 sequence (DNA): TGTGCCAGCAGCCCCGGGGCCACCTACGAGCAGTACTTC. It encodes CASSPGATYEQYF.

The chain has TRBV19 and TRBJ1-6; D gene uncertain. Germline V gene lookup returns CDR1 LNHDA and CDR2 SQIVND (reference sequence). Trimming took off 6 bases at V and 8 bases at J, with 11 bases between the two ends. The length of the CDR3 is 13 residues. CDR3 nucleotides: TGTGCCAGTAGCGTGCGGCTGGATTCACCCCTCCACTTT. Translated: CASSVRLDSPLHF.

This clone was seen a single time. The chain uses TRBV28 and TRBJ1-1; no clear D. The CDR3 length is 13 residues. Germline-derived CDR1 and CDR2 are MDHEN and SYDVKM. Trimming pared 6 bases from V and 5 bases from J, leaving 13 bases between. The DNA of the CDR3 is TGTGCCAGCAGCTCTGGAGGGCGGACTGAAGCTTTCTTT. Protein: CASSSGGRTEAFF.